A selection of T cell receptor beta chains follows, all from one sample in a study of identical twins. TCRdb independently ran MiXCR on the 5' RACE reads; one entry per CDR3 protein. This table has 430,000 or so distinct CDR3 sequences, approximately 25% appearing once. This sample was shared with a second study, whose subject was T cells expressing NK-cell markers.

The sequencing sample was made of CD4+ T cells sorted from blood. All receptors come from a woman in her late teens or twenties in good health. The CDR3 runs from the conserved cysteine through the conserved F or W. A D gene is named only where the DNA matches it firmly. The listing skips clone size in some rows; elsewhere it reads once, few, many or a size class.

J gene	D gene	clone size	CDR3 length	V gene	CDR3 protein	CDR3 DNA
TRBJ2-7	NA	NA	15	TRBV7-2	CASSLAGGRGPEQYF	TGTGCCAGCAGCTTAGCGGGAGGGAGGGGGCCCGAGCAGTACTTC
TRBJ2-3	TRBD2	few	14	TRBV9	CASSPGTSGYTQYF	TGTGCCAGCAGCCCCGGGACTAGCGGGTATACGCAGTATTTT
TRBJ2-5	NA	few	13	TRBV20-1	CSARGPGGETQYF	TGCAGTGCTAGGGGACCCGGCGGAGAGACCCAGTACTTC
TRBJ2-7	NA	NA	12	TRBV10-3	CAISESGREQYF	TGTGCCATCAGTGAGTCCGGTAGAGAGCAGTACTTC
TRBJ2-1	TRBD1	NA	15	TRBV11-3	CASSLGQRRHNEQFF	TGTGCCAGCAGCTTGGGACAGAGGAGGCACAATGAGCAGTTCTTC
TRBJ2-1	NA	few	15	TRBV20-1	CSAQSPSSSYNEQFF	TGCAGTGCTCAGTCTCCCAGCAGCTCCTACAATGAGCAGTTCTTC
TRBJ2-1	NA	few	13	TRBV20-1	CSAEGGAYNEQFF	TGCAGTGCCGAGGGCGGGGCGTACAATGAGCAGTTCTTC
TRBJ1-1	NA	medium-sized	14	TRBV5-1	CASSPMGGGAEAFF	TGCGCCAGCAGCCCCATGGGAGGGGGGGCTGAAGCTTTCTTT
TRBJ2-2	NA	many	14	TRBV7-3	CASSFHGNTGELFF	TGTGCCAGCAGCTTTCACGGTAACACCGGGGAGCTGTTTTTT
TRBJ2-3	NA	many	15	TRBV20-1	CSARDNAKSGDTQYF	TGCAGTGCTAGAGATAACGCCAAATCTGGAGATACGCAGTATTTT
TRBJ2-5	NA	NA	13	TRBV7-9	CASSPDGGATQYF	TGTGCCAGCAGCCCGGACGGTGGGGCAACCCAGTACTTC
TRBJ2-1	TRBD2	NA	16	TRBV5-4	CASRTSGGAIYNEQFF	TGTGCCAGCCGGACTAGCGGGGGGGCCATCTACAATGAGCAGTTCTTC
TRBJ2-3	NA	NA	15	TRBV20-1	CSARDSRLGTDTQYF	TGCAGTGCTAGAGATTCGAGACTAGGCACAGATACGCAGTATTTT
TRBJ2-2	TRBD1	NA	16	TRBV9	CASSVVGDRTTGELFF	TGTGCCAGCAGCGTAGTGGGGGACAGGACCACCGGGGAGCTGTTTTTT
TRBJ2-3	NA	NA	14	TRBV13	CASSLVTVTDTQYF	TGTGCCAGCAGCTTAGTGACCGTCACAGATACGCAGTATTTT
TRBJ2-7	TRBD2	NA	16	TRBV5-1	CASSAGLAGGPYEQYF	TGCGCCAGCAGCGCGGGACTAGCGGGAGGGCCCTACGAGCAGTACTTC
TRBJ2-1	TRBD2	few	16	TRBV9	CASSPQGGGYGNEQFF	TGTGCCAGCAGCCCTCAGGGCGGGGGGTACGGGAATGAGCAGTTCTTC
TRBJ2-7	TRBD2	few	14	TRBV10-3	CAIKGTSGTYEQYF	TGTGCCATCAAAGGGACTAGCGGAACCTACGAGCAGTACTTC
TRBJ2-6	NA	few	15	TRBV19	CASSRPGAGANVLTF	TGTGCCAGTAGCCGCCCCGGGGCTGGGGCCAACGTCCTGACTTTC
TRBJ2-5	TRBD1	few	12	TRBV6-2/TRBV6-3	CASRKTGKTQYF	TGTGCCAGCAGAAAGACAGGGAAGACCCAGTACTTC
TRBJ2-2	TRBD2	NA	17	TRBV9	CASSVPSGGAWTGELFF	TGTGCCAGCAGCGTCCCTAGCGGGGGGGCATGGACCGGGGAGCTGTTTTTT
TRBJ2-2	NA	once	14	TRBV12-3/TRBV12-4	CATSRPSNTGELFF	TGTGCCACCTCGAGGCCCTCGAACACCGGGGAGCTGTTTTTT
TRBJ2-1	TRBD2	few	15	TRBV24-1	CATSEAGGQNNEQFF	TGTGCCACCAGTGAAGCGGGGGGGCAGAACAATGAGCAGTTCTTC
TRBJ2-3	TRBD2	many	17	TRBV11-2	CASSPGLAVRTTDTQYF	TGTGCCAGCAGCCCCGGACTAGCGGTCCGGACCACAGATACGCAGTATTTT
TRBJ1-2	NA	NA	14	TRBV5-6	CASSFRGGYYGYTF	TGTGCCAGCAGCTTCCGCGGCGGGTACTATGGCTACACCTTC
TRBJ1-5	NA	NA	14	TRBV2	CASRLDRTNQPQHF	TGTGCCAGCAGACTTGACAGGACCAATCAGCCCCAGCATTTT
TRBJ2-7	NA	NA	15	TRBV14	CASSHLRTSTYEQYF	TGTGCCAGCAGCCATTTACGGACATCGACCTACGAGCAGTACTTC
TRBJ2-1	TRBD2	NA	15	TRBV24-1	CATSDSGTSGNEQFF	TGTGCCACCAGTGATTCCGGGACTAGCGGGAATGAGCAGTTCTTC
TRBJ2-7	TRBD2	NA	16	TRBV20-1	CSAKRTSGASHYEQYF	TGCAGTGCTAAACGGACTAGCGGGGCCTCGCACTACGAGCAGTACTTC
TRBJ2-7	NA	NA	16	TRBV7-2	CASSLAGGTGSYEQYF	TGTGCCAGCAGCTTAGCTGGTGGGACGGGATCCTACGAGCAGTACTTC
TRBJ2-1	NA	NA	14	TRBV7-3	CASSLSGSHNEQFF	TGTGCCAGCAGCTTATCCGGGTCCCACAATGAGCAGTTCTTC
TRBJ2-7	NA	many	12	TRBV7-2	CASSSEDYEQYF	TGTGCCAGCAGCTCGGAAGACTACGAGCAGTACTTC
TRBJ1-1	NA	NA	13	TRBV12-3/TRBV12-4	CASSFAGTAEAFF	TGTGCCAGCAGTTTTGCAGGAACCGCTGAAGCTTTCTTT
TRBJ2-4	TRBD2	NA	14	TRBV29-1	CSVEARRWEGIQYF	TGCAGCGTTGAAGCGCGACGTTGGGAGGGCATTCAGTACTTC
TRBJ2-1	NA	few	13	TRBV4-1	CASSQVLMNEQFF	TGCGCCAGCAGCCAGGTCTTAATGAATGAGCAGTTCTTC
TRBJ2-1	TRBD2	once	16	TRBV5-1	CASSFGPGGATGEQFF	TGCGCCAGCAGCTTTGGTCCCGGGGGGGCCACAGGTGAGCAGTTCTTC
TRBJ2-1	NA	NA	14	TRBV12-3/TRBV12-4	CASSPLKAYNEQFF	TGTGCCAGCAGTCCACTTAAGGCCTACAATGAGCAGTTCTTC
TRBJ1-2	TRBD1	many	13	TRBV5-6	CASSPQGSYGYTF	TGTGCCAGCAGTCCACAGGGGAGCTATGGCTACACCTTC
TRBJ2-7	NA	NA	11	TRBV30	CAMDGAYEQYF	TGCGCCATGGACGGCGCCTACGAGCAGTACTTC
TRBJ1-6	TRBD1	few	14	TRBV7-3	CASSPTGEGSPLHF	TGTGCCAGCAGCCCCACAGGGGAAGGTTCACCCCTCCACTTT
TRBJ2-7	NA	NA	16	TRBV11-3	CASSPAWTQYTYEQYF	TGTGCCAGCAGCCCCGCCTGGACTCAGTACACCTACGAGCAGTACTTC
TRBJ2-5	NA	few	13	TRBV29-1	CSVLPGTSETQYF	TGCAGCGTCCTCCCCGGGACCTCGGAGACCCAGTACTTC